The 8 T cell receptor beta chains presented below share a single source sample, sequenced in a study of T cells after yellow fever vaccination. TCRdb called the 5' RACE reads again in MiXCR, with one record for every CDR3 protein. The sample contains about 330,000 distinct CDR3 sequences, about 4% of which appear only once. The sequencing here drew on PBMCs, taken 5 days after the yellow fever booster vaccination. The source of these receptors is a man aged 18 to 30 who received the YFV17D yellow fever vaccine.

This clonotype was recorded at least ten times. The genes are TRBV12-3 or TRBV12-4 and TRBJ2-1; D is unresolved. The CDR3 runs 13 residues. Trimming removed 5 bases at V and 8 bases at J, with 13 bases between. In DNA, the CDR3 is TGTGCCAGCAGTAGAACGTCGGTCTATGAGCAGTTCTTC. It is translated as CASSRTSVYEQFF.

The CDR3 DNA is TGTGCCATCAGTGAGTCGAGGGTAGCGGGAGGGTCAGATACGCAGTATTTT. It translates to CAISESRVAGGSDTQYF. V and J are TRBV10-3 and TRBJ2-3; 11 bases are a match to TRBD2. From germline, CDR1 is ENHRY and CDR2 SYGVKD. Losses at the gene ends were 0 bases for V and 4 bases for J; bases not matched to a gene: 6. The CDR3 has 17 residues.

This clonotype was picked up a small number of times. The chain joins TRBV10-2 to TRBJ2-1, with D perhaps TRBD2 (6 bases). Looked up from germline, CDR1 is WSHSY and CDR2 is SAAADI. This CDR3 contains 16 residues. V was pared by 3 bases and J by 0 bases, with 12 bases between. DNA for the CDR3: TGCGCCAGCAGTGACTTAGCGGCGAGCTCCTACAATGAGCAGTTCTTC. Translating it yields CASSDLAASSYNEQFF.

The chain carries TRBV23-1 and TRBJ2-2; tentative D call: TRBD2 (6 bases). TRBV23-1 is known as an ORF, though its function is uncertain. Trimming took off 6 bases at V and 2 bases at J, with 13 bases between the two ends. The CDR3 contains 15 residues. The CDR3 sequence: CASSFRRGNTGELFF. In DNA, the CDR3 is TGCGCCAGCAGCTTTCGGCGGGGAAACACCGGGGAGCTGTTTTTT.

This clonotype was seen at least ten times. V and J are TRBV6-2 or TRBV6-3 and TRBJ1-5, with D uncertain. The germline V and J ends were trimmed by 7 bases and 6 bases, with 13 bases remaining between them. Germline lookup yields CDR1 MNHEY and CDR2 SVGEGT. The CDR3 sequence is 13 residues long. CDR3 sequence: CASTKERGQPQHF. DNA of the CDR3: TGTGCCAGCACCAAAGAACGCGGTCAGCCCCAGCATTTT.

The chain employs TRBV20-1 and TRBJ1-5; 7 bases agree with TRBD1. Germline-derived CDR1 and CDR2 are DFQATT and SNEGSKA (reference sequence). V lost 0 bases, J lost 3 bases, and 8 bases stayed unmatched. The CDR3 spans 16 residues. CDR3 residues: CSARDLQQGNNQPQHF. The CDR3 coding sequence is TGCAGTGCTAGAGATTTGCAACAGGGGAACAATCAGCCCCAGCATTTT.

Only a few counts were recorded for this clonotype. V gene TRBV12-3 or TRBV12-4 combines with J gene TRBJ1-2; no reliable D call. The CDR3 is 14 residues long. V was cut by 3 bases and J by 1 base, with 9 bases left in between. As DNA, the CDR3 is TGTGCCAGCAGTTTCTCGGCCAGTAACTATGGCTACACCTTC. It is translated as CASSFSASNYGYTF.

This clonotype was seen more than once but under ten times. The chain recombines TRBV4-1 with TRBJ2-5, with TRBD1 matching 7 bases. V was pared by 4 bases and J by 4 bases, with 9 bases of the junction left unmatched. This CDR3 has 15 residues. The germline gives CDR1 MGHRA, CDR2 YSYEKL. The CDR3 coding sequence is TGCGCCAGCAGCCGGGTCAGGACAGGAGGAGAGACCCAGTACTTC. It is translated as CASSRVRTGGETQYF.